Listed here is a single TCR beta chain. What it binds is unknown. In TCRdb, the reads were re-called with MiXCR into one record per CDR3 protein. The sample has about 920,000 distinct CDR3 sequences; around a third are singletons. This sample stems from a study of T cell repertoires in cytomegalovirus infection. At the level of the study: Public TCR beta signatures were indicative of both CMV infection and a matching HLA type.

Trimming at V came to 4 bases and at J to 3 bases, leaving 4 bases not matched to a gene. CDR1 and CDR2 (germline): MNHEY, SVGAGI. CDR3 length: 14 amino acids. Study findings and constraints: Predominance within the ex vivo response was attributable to HLA-C-restricted CMV-specific TCR beta clonotypes.

The sequencing used cultured CD8+ T cells from PBMCs, collected from culture after CMV antigen stimulation. This sequence was found in a human donor in good health (CMV status not recorded). Some clones in this sample may be carry-over from other donors' samples. This sequence joins TRBV6-5 and TRBJ1-1; 8 bases align to TRBD1. As DNA, the CDR3 is TGTGCCAGCAGTTCACAGGGGGTTTACACTGAAGCTTTCTTT. This sequence encodes CASSSQGVYTEAFF.